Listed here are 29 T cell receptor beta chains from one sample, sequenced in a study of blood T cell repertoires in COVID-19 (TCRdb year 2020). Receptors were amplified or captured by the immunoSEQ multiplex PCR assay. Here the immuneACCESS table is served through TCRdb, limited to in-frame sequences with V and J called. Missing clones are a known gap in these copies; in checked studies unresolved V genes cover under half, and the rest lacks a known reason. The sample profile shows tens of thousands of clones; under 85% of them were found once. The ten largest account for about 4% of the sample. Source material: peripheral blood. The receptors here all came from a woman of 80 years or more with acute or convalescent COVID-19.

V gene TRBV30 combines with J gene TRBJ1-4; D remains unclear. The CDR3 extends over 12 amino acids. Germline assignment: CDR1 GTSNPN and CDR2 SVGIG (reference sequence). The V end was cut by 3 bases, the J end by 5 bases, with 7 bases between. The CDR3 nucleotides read TGTGCCTGGAGGTTACAGAATGAAAAACTGTTTTTT. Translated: CAWRLQNEKLFF.

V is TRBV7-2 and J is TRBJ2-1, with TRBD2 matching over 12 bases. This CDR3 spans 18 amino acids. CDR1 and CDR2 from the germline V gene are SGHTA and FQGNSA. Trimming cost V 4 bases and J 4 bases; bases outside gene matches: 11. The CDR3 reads CASSSGLAGNKLYNEQFF. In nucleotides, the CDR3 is TGTGCCAGCAGCTCCGGACTAGCGGGGAACAAACTTTACAATGAGCAGTTCTTC.

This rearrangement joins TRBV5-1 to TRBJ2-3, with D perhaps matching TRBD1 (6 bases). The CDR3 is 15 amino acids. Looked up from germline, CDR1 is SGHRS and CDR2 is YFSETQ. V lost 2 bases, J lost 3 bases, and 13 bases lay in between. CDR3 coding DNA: TGCGCCAGCAGCTTTCAGGACAGTACAACAGATACGCAGTATTTT. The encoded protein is CASSFQDSTTDTQYF.

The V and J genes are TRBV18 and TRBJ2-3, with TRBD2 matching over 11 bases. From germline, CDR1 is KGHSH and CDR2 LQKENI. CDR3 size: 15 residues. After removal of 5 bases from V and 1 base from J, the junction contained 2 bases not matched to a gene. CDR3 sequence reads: CASSSLAGGTDTQYF. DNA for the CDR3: TGTGCCAGCTCATCACTAGCGGGAGGCACAGATACGCAGTATTTT. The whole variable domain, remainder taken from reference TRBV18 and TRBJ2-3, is NAGVMQNPRHLVRRRGQEARLRCSPMKGHSHVYWYRQLPEEGLKFMVYLQKENIIDESGMPKERFSAEFPKEGPSILRIQQVVRGDSAAYFCASSSLAGGTDTQYFGPGTRLTVL.

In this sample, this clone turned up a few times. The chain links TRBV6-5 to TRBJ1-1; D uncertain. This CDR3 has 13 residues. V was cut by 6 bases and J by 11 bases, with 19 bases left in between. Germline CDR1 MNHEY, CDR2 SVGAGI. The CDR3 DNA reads TGTGCCAGCAGCACTTCCAACACCGCCGGGGCTTTCTTT. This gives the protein CASSTSNTAGAFF.

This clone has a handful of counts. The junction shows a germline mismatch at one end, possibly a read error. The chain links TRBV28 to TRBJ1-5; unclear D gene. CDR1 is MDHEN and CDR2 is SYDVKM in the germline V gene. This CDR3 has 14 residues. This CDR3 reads CASSLYGNNQPQHF. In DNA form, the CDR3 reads TGTGCCAGCAGCTTATACGGTAACAATCAGCCCCAGCATTTT.

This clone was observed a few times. The CDR3 coding sequence is TGTGCCAGCAGTCCACTTTCGTCGACAGGGAACTATGGCTACACCTTC. Translated: CASSPLSSTGNYGYTF. The chain is built from TRBV28 and TRBJ1-2, with 7 bases aligning to TRBD1. Per germline, CDR1 MDHEN and CDR2 SYDVKM. The CDR3 length is 16 residues. The J segment lost 2 bases and the V segment lost 5 bases, leaving 11 bases of the junction unmatched.

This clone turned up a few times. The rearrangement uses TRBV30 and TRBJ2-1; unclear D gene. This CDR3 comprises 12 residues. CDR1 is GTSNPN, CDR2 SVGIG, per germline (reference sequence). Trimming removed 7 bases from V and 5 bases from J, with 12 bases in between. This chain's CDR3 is CASADSHNEQFF. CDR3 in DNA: TGTGCCTCCGCCGACTCTCACAATGAGCAGTTCTTC. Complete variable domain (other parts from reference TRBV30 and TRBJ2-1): SQTIHQWPATLVQPVGSPLSLECTVEGTSNPNLYWYRQAAGRGLQLLFYSVGIGQISSEVPQNLSASRPQDRQFILSSKKLLLSDSGFYLCASADSHNEQFFGPGTRLTVL.

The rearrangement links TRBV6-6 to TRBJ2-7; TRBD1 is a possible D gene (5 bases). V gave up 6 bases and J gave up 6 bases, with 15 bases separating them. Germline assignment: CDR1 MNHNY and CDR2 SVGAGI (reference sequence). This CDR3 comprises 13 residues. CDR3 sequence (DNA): TGTGCCAGCAGCGCAGGGTCCCCCGGCGAGCAGTACTTC. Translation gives CASSAGSPGEQYF.

The CDR3 coding sequence is TGTGCCAGCAGCTTAAGCCAGGGACTAGACTCCCTTAATGAGCAGTTCTTC. It translates to CASSLSQGLDSLNEQFF. The chain joins TRBV7-9 to TRBJ2-1; 8 bases agree with TRBD2. The CDR3 consists of 17 residues. Germline V gene data show CDR1 as SEHNR and CDR2 as FQNEAQ (reference sequence). With V trimmed by 2 bases and J by 7 bases, 13 bases remained unmatched.

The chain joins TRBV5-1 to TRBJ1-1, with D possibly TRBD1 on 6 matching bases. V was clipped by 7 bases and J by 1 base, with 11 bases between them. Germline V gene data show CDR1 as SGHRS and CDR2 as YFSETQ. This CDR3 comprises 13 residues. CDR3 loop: CASADRPNTEAFF. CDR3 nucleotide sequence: TGCGCCAGCGCGGACAGACCGAACACTGAAGCTTTCTTT.

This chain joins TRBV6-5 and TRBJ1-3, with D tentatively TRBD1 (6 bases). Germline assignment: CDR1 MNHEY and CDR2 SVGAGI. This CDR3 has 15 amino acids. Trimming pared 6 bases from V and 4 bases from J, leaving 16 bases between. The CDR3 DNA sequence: TGTGCCAGCAGACCCGACAGGACGGACGGAAACACCATATATTTT. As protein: CASRPDRTDGNTIYF.

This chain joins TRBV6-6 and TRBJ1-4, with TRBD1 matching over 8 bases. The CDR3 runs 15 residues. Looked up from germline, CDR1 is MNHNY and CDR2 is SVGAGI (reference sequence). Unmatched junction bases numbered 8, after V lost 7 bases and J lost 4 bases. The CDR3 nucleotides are TGTGCCAGCACCCACCAGGACAGGGTTAATGAAAAACTGTTTTTT. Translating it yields CASTHQDRVNEKLFF.

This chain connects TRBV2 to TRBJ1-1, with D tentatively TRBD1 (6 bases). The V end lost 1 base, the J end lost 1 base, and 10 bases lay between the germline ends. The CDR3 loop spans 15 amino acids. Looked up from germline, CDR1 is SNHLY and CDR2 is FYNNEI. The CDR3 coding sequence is TGTGCCAGCAGTGAAGAGGACAGTTCGAACACTGAAGCTTTCTTT. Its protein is CASSEEDSSNTEAFF.

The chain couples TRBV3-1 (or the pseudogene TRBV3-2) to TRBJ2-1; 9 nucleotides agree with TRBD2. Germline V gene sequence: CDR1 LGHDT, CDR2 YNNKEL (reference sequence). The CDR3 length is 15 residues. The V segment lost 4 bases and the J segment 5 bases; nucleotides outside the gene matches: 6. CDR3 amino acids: CASSPTAGGNNEQFF. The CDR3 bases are TGTGCCAGCAGCCCCACAGCGGGGGGTAACAATGAGCAGTTCTTC.

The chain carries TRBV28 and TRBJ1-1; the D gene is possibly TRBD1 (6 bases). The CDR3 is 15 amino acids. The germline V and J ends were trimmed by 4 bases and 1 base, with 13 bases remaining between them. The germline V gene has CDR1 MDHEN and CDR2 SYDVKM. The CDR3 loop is CASSSPGTPNTEAFF. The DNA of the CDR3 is TGTGCCAGCAGTTCCCCCGGGACACCGAACACTGAAGCTTTCTTT.

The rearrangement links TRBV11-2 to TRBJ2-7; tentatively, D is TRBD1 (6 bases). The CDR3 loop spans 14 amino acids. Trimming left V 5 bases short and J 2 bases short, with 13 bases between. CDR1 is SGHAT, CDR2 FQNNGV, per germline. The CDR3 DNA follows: TGTGCCAGCAGCCGAAATACAGGGACCTACGAGCAGTACTTC. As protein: CASSRNTGTYEQYF.

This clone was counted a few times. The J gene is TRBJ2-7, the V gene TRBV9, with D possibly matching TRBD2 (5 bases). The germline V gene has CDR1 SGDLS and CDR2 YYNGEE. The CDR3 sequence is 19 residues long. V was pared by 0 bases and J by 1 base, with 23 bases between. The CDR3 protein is CASSVGLGRDMVTSYEQYF. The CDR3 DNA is TGTGCCAGCAGCGTAGGTCTGGGCCGGGATATGGTTACATCCTACGAGCAGTACTTC.

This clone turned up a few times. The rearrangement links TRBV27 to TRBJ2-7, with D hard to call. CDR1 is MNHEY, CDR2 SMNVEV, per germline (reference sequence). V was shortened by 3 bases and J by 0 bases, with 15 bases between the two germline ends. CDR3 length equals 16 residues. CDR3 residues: CASSFGQTKSSYEQYF. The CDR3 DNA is TGTGCCAGCAGTTTTGGGCAGACAAAAAGCTCCTACGAGCAGTACTTC.

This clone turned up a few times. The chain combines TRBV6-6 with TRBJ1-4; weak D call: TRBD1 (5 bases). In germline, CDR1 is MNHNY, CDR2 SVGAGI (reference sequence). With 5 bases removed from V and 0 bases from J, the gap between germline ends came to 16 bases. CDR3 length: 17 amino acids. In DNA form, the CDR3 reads TGTGCCAGCAGTCTGGGTCAAGGGGCCGCAACTAATGAAAAACTGTTTTTT. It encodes CASSLGQGAATNEKLFF.

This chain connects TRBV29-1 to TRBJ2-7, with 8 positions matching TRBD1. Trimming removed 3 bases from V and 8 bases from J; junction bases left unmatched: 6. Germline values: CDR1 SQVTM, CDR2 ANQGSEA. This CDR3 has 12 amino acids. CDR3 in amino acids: CSVDKAGGKQYF. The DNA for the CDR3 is TGCAGCGTTGATAAGGCAGGGGGCAAGCAGTACTTC.

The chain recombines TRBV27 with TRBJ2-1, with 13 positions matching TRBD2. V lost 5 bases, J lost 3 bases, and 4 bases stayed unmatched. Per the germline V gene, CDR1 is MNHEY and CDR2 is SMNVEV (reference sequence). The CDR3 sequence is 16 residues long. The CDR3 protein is CASSLGTSGIYNEQFF. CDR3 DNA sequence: TGTGCCAGCAGTCTGGGGACTAGCGGGATCTACAATGAGCAGTTCTTC.

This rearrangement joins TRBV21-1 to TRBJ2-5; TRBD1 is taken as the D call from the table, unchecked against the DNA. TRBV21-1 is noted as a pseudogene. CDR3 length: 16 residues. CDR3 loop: CASSSLETGYYETQYF. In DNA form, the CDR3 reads TGTGCCAGCAGCTCTCTAGAGACAGGGTATTACGAGACCCAGTACTTC.

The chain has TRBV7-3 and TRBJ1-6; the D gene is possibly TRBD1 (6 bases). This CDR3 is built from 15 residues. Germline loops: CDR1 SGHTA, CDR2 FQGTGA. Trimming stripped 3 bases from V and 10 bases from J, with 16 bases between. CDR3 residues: CASSFSGQGGSPLHF. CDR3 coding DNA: TGTGCCAGCAGCTTTTCGGGACAAGGCGGGTCACCCCTCCACTTT.

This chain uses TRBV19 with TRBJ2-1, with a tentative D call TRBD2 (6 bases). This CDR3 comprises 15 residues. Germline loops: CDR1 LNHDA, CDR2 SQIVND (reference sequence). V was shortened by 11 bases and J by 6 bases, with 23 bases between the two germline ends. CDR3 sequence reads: CASSEARGLGNEQFF. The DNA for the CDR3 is TGTGCCTCATCTGAGGCGCGGGGTTTAGGCAATGAGCAGTTCTTC. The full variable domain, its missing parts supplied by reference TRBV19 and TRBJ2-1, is DGGITQSPKYLFRKEGQNVTLSCEQNLNHDAMYWYRQDPGQGLRLIYYSQIVNDFQKGDIAEGYSVSREKKESFPLTVTSAQKNPTAFYLCASSEARGLGNEQFFGPGTRLTVL.

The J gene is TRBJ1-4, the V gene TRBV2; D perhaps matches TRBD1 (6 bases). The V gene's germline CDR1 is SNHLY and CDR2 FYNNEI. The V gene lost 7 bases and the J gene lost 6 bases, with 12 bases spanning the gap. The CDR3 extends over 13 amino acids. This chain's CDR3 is CASKPGVDEKLFF. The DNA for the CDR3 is TGTGCCAGCAAACCAGGGGTGGATGAAAAACTGTTTTTT.

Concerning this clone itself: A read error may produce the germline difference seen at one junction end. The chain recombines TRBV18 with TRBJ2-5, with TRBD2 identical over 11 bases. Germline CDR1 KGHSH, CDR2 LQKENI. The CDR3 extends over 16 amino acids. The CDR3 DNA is TGTGCCAGCTCCCCACTGACTAGCGGGAAGCATGAGACCCAGTACTTC. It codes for CASSPLTSGKHETQYF.

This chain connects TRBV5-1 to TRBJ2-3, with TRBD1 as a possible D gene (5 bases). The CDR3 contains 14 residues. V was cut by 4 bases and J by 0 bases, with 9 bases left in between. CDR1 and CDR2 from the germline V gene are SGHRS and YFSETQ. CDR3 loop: CASSQGDSTDTQYF. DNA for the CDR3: TGCGCCAGCAGCCAGGGTGACAGCACAGATACGCAGTATTTT.

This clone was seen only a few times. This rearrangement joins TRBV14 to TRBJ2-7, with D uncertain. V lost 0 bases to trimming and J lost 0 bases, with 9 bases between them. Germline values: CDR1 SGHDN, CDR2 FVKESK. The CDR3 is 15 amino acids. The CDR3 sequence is CASSQDGRASYEQYF. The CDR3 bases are TGTGCCAGCAGCCAAGATGGTAGAGCCTCCTACGAGCAGTACTTC.